Given below is one T cell receptor beta chain in context. Its antigen remains unknown. This record belongs to a study of cytomegalovirus exposure and HLA in healthy donors. The study, taken as a whole, reports: Most TCR sequences were rare, but some public TCRs occurred in many donors. Clusters of TCRs from the first cohort tended to co-occur in the approximately 120 validation repertoires (as a later analysis found).

This CDR3 spans 13 amino acids. The V gene end was trimmed by 4 bases and the J gene end by 7 bases; junction bases not matched to a gene: 9. The germline gives CDR1 SQVTM, CDR2 ANQGSEA. The assay was immunoSEQ multiplex PCR, and TCRdb's table has in-frame clones only and misses some. This repertoire shows fewer than 400,000 clones, 70% to 90% found once; its top ten account for roughly 0.8%. Specimen: PBMCs. This chain joins TRBV29-1 and TRBJ1-2, with 7 positions matching TRBD1. The receptor was derived from a young woman in good health and CMV-seronegative. CDR3 amino acids: CSVVTDRIGGYTF. DNA of the CDR3: TGCAGCGTTGTGACGGACAGGATAGGTGGCTACACCTTC.